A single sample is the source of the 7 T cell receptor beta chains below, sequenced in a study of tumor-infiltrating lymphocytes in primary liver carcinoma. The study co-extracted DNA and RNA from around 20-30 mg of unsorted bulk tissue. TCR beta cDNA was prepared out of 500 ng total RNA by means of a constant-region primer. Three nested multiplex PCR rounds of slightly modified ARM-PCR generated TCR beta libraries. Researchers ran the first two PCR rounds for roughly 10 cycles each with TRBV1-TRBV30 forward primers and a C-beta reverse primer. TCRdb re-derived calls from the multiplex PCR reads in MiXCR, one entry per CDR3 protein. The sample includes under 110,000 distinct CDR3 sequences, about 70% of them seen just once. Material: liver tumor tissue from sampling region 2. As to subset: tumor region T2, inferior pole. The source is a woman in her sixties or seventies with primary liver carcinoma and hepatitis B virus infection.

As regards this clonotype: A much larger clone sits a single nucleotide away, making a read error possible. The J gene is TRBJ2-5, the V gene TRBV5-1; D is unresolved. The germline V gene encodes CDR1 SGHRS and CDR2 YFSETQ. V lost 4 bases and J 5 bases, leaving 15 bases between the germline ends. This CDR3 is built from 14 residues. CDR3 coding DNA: TGCGCCAGCAGCGCTCCGGGCAAAGCGGAGACCCAGTACTTC. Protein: CASSAPGKAETQYF. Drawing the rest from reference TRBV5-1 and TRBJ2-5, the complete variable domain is KAGVTQTPRYLIKTRGQQVTLSCSPISGHRSVSWYQQTPGQGLQFLFEYFSETQRNKGNFPGRFSGRQFSNSRSEMNVSTLELGDSALYLCASSAPGKAETQYFGPGTRLLVL.

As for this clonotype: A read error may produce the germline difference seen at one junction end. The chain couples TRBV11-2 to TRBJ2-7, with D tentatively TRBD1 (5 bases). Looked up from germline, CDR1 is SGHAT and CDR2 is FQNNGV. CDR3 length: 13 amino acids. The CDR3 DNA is TGTGCCAGCGGCTCTGACAGAGGCTACGAGCAGTGCTTC. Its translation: CASGSDRGYEQCF.

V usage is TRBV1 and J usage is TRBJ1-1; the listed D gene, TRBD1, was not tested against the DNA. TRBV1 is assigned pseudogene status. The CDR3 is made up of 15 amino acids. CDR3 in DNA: TGCATCAGCAGCCGATCCCTTCAGGGGACCACTGAAGCTTTCTTT. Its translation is CISSRSLQGTTEAFF.

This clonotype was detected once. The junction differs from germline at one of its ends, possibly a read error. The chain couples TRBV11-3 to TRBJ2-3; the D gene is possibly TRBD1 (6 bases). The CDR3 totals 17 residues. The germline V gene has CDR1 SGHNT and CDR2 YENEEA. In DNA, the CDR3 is TGTGCCAACAGCTTATCGTTTCGGCCGCTGCGGACAGATACGCAGTTTTTT. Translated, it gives CANSLSFRPLRTDTQFF.

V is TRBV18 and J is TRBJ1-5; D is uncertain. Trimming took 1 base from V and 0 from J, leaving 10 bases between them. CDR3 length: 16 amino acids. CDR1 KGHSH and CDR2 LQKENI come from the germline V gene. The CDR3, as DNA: TGTGCCAGCTCACCACGACGGGGTAATAGCAATCAGCCCCAGCATTTT. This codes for CASSPRRGNSNQPQHF.

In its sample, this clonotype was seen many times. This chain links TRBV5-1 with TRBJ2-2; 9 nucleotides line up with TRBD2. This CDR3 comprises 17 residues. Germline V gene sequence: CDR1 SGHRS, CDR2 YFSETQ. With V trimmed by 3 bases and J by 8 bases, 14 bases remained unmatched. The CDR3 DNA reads TGCGCCAGCAGCTGGAGCCTAGCGGGACCGAACATGGGGGAGCTGTTTTTT. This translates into CASSWSLAGPNMGELFF. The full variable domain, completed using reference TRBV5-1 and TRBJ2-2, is KAGVTQTPRYLIKTRGQQVTLSCSPISGHRSVSWYQQTPGQGLQFLFEYFSETQRNKGNFPGRFSGRQFSNSRSEMNVSTLELGDSALYLCASSWSLAGPNMGELFFGEGSRLTVL.

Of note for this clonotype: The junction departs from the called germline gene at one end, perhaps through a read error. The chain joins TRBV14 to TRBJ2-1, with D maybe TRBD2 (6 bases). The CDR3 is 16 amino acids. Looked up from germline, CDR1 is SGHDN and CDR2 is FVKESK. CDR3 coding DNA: TGTGTCAGCAGCCAAGTGGGCGGGACTGGCCTTGGCGAGCAGTTCTTC. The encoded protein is CVSSQVGGTGLGEQFF.